One and the same sample provided the 13 T cell receptor beta chains below, sequenced in a study of PD-1 and CTLA-4 blockade in melanoma. The data were produced by immunoSEQ multiplex PCR, yet TCRdb's version contains in-frame clones alone and is incomplete. The sample shows 25,000 to 30,000 clones, 70% to 90% of them seen only once. Sequenced here: CD8+ T cells from peripheral blood, sampled before anti-PD-1 treatment. Every receptor here comes from a human donor with melanoma.

This chain uses TRBV19 with TRBJ2-5, with TRBD2 identical over 15 bases. The CDR3 totals 15 residues. The germline V gene has CDR1 LNHDA and CDR2 SQIVND (reference sequence). V lost 6 bases and J lost 5; bases outside the gene matches: 4. For the CDR3, the DNA is TGTGCCAGTAGCCCCGGGACTAGCGGGGGGGAGACCCAGTACTTC. It encodes CASSPGTSGGETQYF.

The gene calls are TRBV19 and TRBJ2-3; TRBD1 matches 9 bases. V was pared by 3 bases and J by 2 bases, with 3 bases of the junction left unmatched. The CDR3 is 15 amino acids. Germline values: CDR1 LNHDA, CDR2 SQIVND (reference sequence). In nucleotides, the CDR3 is TGTGCCAGTAGTATGTACAGGGGGCTCACAGATACGCAGTATTTT. It translates to CASSMYRGLTDTQYF.

The chain uses TRBV4-1 and TRBJ2-6; D call uncertain. Looked up from germline, CDR1 is MGHRA and CDR2 is YSYEKL. The CDR3 is 16 residues long. V shed 0 bases and J shed 2 bases, with 8 bases lying between them. CDR3 amino acids: CASSQEGLPGANVLTF. As DNA, the CDR3 is TGCGCCAGCAGCCAAGAAGGCTTACCTGGGGCCAACGTCCTGACTTTC.

V gene TRBV7-3 combines with J gene TRBJ2-5; D is uncertain. The V gene's germline CDR1 is SGHTA and CDR2 FQGTGA. This CDR3 has 14 residues. V gave up 0 bases and J gave up 1 base, with 6 bases separating them. CDR3 in amino acids: CASSLTGPQETQYF. The CDR3, as DNA: TGTGCCAGCAGCTTAACCGGTCCCCAAGAGACCCAGTACTTC.

This chain joins TRBV30 and TRBJ2-3; 11 bases are shared with TRBD1. This CDR3 is built from 16 residues. Looked up from germline, CDR1 is GTSNPN and CDR2 is SVGIG (reference sequence). V lost 1 base to trimming and J lost 2 bases; unmatched junction nucleotides: 5. CDR3 DNA: TGTGCCTGGAGTGGATGGACAGGGGGCTCCACAGATACGCAGTATTTT. It yields the protein CAWSGWTGGSTDTQYF.

This chain links TRBV5-6 with TRBJ1-4; TRBD1 agrees at 9 bases. CDR1 and CDR2 (germline): SGHDT, YYEEEE. This CDR3 is 14 amino acids long. V shed 4 bases, J shed 7 bases, and the junction held 5 bases outside the gene matches. CDR3 loop: CASSTGTGSEKLFF. Here the CDR3 DNA reads TGTGCCAGCAGCACCGGGACAGGGAGTGAAAAACTGTTTTTT.

The gene calls are TRBV7-9 and TRBJ1-6; a possible D gene is TRBD1 (5 bases). CDR3 length: 15 residues. CDR1 and CDR2 (germline): SEHNR, FQNEAQ (reference sequence). Trimming pared 2 bases from V and 9 bases from J, leaving 14 bases between. In nucleotides, the CDR3 is TGTGCCAGCAGCTTACTCGCAGGGAGCGGTTCACCCCTCCACTTT. It translates to CASSLLAGSGSPLHF.

V and J are TRBV27 and TRBJ2-7, with a weak D call TRBD2 (5 bases). The CDR3 covers 13 residues. V gave up 3 bases and J gave up 6 bases, with 12 bases separating them. The V gene's germline CDR1 is MNHEY and CDR2 SMNVEV (reference sequence). In DNA form, the CDR3 reads TGTGCCAGCAGTTTTACTAGTACGGCCGAGCAGTACTTC. It translates to CASSFTSTAEQYF.

The sample holds a few counts of this clone. The chain has TRBV24-1 and TRBJ2-7, with D uncertain. The V end was cut by 3 bases, the J end by 5 bases, with 4 bases between. CDR1 is KGHDR and CDR2 is SFDVKD in the germline V gene. This CDR3 is 11 amino acids long. The CDR3 nucleotides read TGTGCCACCAGTGATAACAACGAGCAGTACTTC. Translation: CATSDNNEQYF.

This clone was recorded only once. The V and J genes are TRBV11-1 and TRBJ2-7; possibly TRBD2 for D (5 bases). This CDR3 is built from 15 residues. Germline CDR1 and CDR2: SGHAT and FQDESV (reference sequence). Trimming removed 5 bases at V and 4 bases at J, with 18 bases between. The CDR3 spells CASSRRVGSAYEQYF. For the CDR3, the DNA is TGTGCCAGCAGCCGCCGGGTGGGGAGCGCTTACGAGCAGTACTTC. Filled out from reference TRBV11-1 and TRBJ2-7, the complete variable domain reads EAEVAQSPRYKITEKSQAVAFWCDPISGHATLYWYRQILGQGPELLVQFQDESVVDDSQLPKDRFSAERLKGVDSTLKIQPAELGDSAMYLCASSRRVGSAYEQYFGPGTRLTVT.

The chain joins TRBV6-1 to TRBJ2-7; D possibly matches TRBD1 or TRBD2 (6 bases each). V dropped 5 bases and J dropped 2 bases, with 13 bases sitting between them. This CDR3 has 14 residues. Germline CDR1 reads MNHNS; CDR2 reads SASEGT. The CDR3 protein is CASSPLGGTYEQYF. In DNA, the CDR3 is TGTGCCAGCAGTCCCCTAGGGGGGACCTACGAGCAGTACTTC.

The V gene is TRBV10-3, the J gene TRBJ2-1, with D perhaps matching TRBD2 (6 bases). The CDR3 totals 15 residues. V was shortened by 2 bases and J by 0 bases, with 8 bases between the two germline ends. CDR1 is ENHRY and CDR2 is SYGVKD in the germline V gene. DNA for the CDR3: TGTGCCATCAGTGAGGGGGGGAGCTCCTACAATGAGCAGTTCTTC. As protein: CAISEGGSSYNEQFF.

The chain is built from TRBV6-1 and TRBJ1-1; D ambiguous. Per germline, CDR1 MNHNS and CDR2 SASEGT. V was cut by 2 bases and J by 1 base, with 8 bases left in between. The CDR3 runs 14 residues. CDR3 in DNA: TGTGCCAGCAGTGAATGGCGGGAGAACACTGAAGCTTTCTTT. Protein sequence: CASSEWRENTEAFF.